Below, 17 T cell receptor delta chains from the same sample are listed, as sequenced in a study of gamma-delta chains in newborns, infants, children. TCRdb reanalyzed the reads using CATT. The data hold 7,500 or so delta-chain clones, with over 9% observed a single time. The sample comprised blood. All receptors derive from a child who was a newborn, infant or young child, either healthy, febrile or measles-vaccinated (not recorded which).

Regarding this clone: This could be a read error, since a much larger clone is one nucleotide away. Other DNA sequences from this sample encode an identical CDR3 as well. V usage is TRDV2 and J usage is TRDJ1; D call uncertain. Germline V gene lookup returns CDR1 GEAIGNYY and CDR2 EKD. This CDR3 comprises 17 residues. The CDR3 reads CACDTVSRPKYTDKLIF. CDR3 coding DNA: TGTGCCTGCGACACCGTGTCCCGACCCAAGTACACCGATAAACTCATCTTT.

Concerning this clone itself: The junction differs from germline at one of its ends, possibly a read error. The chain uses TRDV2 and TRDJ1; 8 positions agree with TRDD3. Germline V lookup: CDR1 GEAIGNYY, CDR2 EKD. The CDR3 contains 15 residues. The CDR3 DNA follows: TGTGCCCGTGACCCGGTGGGGGATCCGGCCGATAGACTCATCTTT. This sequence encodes CARDPVGDPADRLIF.

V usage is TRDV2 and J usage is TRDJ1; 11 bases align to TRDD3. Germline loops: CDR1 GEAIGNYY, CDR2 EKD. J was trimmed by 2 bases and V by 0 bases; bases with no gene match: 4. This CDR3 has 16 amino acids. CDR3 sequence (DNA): TGTGCCTGTGACACCGGTTACTGGGGGATAACCGATAAACTCATCTTT. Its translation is CACDTGYWGITDKLIF.

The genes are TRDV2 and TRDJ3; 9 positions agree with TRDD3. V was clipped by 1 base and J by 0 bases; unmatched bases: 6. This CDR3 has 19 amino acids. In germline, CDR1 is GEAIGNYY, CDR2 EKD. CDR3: CACDTATGGLSWDTRQMFF. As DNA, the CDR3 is TGTGCCTGTGACACGGCAACTGGGGGACTCTCCTGGGACACCCGACAGATGTTTTTC.

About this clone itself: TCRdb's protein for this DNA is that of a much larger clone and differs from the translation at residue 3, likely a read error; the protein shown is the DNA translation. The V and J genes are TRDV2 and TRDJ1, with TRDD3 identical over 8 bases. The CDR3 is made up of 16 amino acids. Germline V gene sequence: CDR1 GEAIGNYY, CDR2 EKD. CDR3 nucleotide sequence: TGTGCCAGTGACCCCCTCCTGGGGGACTACACCGATAAACTCATCTTT. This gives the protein CASDPLLGDYTDKLIF.

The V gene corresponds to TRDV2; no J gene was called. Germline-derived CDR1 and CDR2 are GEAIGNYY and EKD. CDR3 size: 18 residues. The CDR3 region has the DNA TGTGCCTATGACGGCCGAAGGGGGGCCTACAAAGCCACCGATAAAATCATCTTT. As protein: CAYDGRRGAYKATDKIIF.

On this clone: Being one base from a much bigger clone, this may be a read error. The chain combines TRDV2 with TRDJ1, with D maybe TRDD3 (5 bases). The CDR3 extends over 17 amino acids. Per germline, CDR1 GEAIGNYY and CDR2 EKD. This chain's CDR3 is CARDSAGSGRDTDKLIF. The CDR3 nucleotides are TGTGCCCGTGACAGCGCGGGATCTGGGAGAGACACCGATAAACTCATCTTT.

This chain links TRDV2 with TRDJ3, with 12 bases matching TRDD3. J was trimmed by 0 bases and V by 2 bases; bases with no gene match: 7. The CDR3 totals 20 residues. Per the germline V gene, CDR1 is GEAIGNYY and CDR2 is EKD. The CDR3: CACDKVLGDTSSWDTRQMFF. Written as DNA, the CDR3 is TGTGCCTGTGACAAAGTACTGGGGGATACTAGCTCCTGGGACACCCGACAGATGTTTTTC.

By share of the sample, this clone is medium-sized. The CDR3 coding sequence is TGTGCCTGTGATGTCGGGGATACGCACACCGATAAACTCATCTTT. Protein product: CACDVGDTHTDKLIF. The chain couples TRDV2 to TRDJ1; 9 bases are a match to TRDD3. V shed 4 bases, J shed 0 bases, and the junction held 5 bases outside the gene matches. CDR1 and CDR2 (germline): GEAIGNYY, EKD. The CDR3 consists of 15 residues.

CDR3 coding DNA: TGTGCCTGTGACGCTTTACTGGCCACCGATAAACTCATCTTT. It specifies CACDALLATDKLIF. The V call is TRDV2, the J call TRDJ1, with D possibly matching TRDD3 (5 bases). The germline V gene has CDR1 GEAIGNYY and CDR2 EKD. The V end lost 3 bases, the J end lost 1 base, and 11 bases lay between the germline ends. CDR3 length: 14 amino acids.

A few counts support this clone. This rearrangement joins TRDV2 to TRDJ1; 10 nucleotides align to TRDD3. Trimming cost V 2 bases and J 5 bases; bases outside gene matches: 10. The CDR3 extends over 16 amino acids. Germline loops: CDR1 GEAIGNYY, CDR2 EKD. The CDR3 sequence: CACDMLGDKEADKLIF. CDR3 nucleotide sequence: TGTGCCTGTGACATGCTGGGGGATAAGGAGGCAGATAAACTCATCTTT.

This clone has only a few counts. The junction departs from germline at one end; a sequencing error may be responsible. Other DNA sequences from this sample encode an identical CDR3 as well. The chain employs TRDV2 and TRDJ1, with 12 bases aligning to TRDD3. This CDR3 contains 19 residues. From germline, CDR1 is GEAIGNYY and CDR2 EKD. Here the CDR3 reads CACDPLYVLGDTNTDKLIF. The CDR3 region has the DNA TGCGCCTGTGACCCACTTTATGTACTGGGGGATACCAACACCGATAAACTCATCTTT.

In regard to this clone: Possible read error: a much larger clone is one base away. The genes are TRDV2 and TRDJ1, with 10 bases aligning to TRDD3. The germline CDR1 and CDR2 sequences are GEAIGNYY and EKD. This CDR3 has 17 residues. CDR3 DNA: TGTGCCTGTGACACCGTAGGGGGATACGATTCCGCCATCAAACCCATCTTT. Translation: CACDTVGGYDSAIKPIF.

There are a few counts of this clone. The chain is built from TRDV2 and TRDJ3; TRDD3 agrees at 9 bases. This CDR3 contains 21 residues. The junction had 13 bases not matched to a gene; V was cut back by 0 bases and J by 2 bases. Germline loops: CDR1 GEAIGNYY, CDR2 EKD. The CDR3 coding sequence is TGTGCCTGTGACACCGGGGGACTCCTGGGGGATCGTGCCTGGGACACCCGACAGATGTTTTTC. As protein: CACDTGGLLGDRAWDTRQMFF.

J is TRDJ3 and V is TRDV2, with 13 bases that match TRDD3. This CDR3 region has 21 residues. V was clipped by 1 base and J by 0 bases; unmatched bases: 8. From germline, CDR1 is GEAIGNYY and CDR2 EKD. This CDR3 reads CACDTLLGDTQRSWDTRQMFF. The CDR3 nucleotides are TGTGCCTGTGACACTTTACTGGGGGATACGCAGCGCTCCTGGGACACCCGACAGATGTTTTTC.

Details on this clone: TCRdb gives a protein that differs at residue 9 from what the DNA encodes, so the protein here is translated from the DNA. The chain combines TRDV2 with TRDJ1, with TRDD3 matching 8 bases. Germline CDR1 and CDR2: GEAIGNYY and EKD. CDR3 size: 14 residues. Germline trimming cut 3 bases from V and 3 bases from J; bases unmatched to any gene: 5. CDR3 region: CACDPWGTPDKLIF. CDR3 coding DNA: TGTGCCTGTGACCCCTGGGGGACGCCCGATAAACTCATCTTT.

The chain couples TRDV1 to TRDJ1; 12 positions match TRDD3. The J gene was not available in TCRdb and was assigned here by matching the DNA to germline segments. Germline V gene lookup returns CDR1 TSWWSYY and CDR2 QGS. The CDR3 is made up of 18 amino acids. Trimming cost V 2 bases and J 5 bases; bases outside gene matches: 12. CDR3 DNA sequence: TGTGCTCTTGGGGAAGTCAGAAACTGGGGGATACTAGGGGATAAACTCATCTTT. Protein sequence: CALGEVRNWGILGDKLIF.